This TCR beta chain was recorded in a study of cytomegalovirus exposure and HLA in healthy donors (dated by TCRdb to 2016 to 2017). In the study overall: An earlier analysis of approximately 600 of the donors reported roughly 270 Gb of sequence data and 117 million unique TCR beta sequences from some 180 million T cells. Several DR-DQ haplotypes were treated as single units for association and clustering because of strong linkage in the cohort. The study was designed to test whether signatures of past pathogen exposure could be identified by cataloging public T cell receptors. All discovery cohort repertoires had been generated on a single sequencing platform. Among the roughly 400 genotyped donors, around 81% belonged to the genetic ancestry cluster associated with self-reported Caucasian donors. In addition to the first cohort of around 670 subjects, a separate validation cohort of under 150 different subjects was used. To study patterns of TCR occurrence, a later analysis re-analyzed previously published TCR beta repertoires from around 700 donors and added high-resolution HLA genotyping. The study combined high-throughput TCR immunosequencing, statistical association of individual TCRs with disease status, and machine learning to predict cytomegalovirus infection status. Class I and class II HLA loci were covered by the typing at four-digit resolution. Among roughly 400 genotyped donors of the cohort, an average of around 240,000 unique TCR beta nucleotide sequences were sequenced per donor, roughly 18% of them non-productive. The number of typed donors differed by locus: about 629-640 for A, B, C, DRB1 and DQB1; about 520 for DQA1; some 590 for DPA1; and roughly 470 for DPB1. About 300 gigabases of sequencing data and roughly 90 million unique TCR sequences were included in an early release covering about 600 HLA-typed donors. An earlier analysis of 500 to 650 of the donors applied high-throughput TCR beta sequencing to assess whether each TCR beta V gene segment acted as functional or pseudogenic. Using immunosequencing, the study profiled T cell repertoires from some 670 subjects and related those repertoires to cytomegalovirus serostatus. A later genetic analysis took genome-wide SNP genotypes for about 55% of the roughly 670 donors and used that subset as a discovery cohort. Rather than using new phenotypic data, the later analysis identified candidate immune exposures from TCR beta sequences and from how often those sequences occurred across donors. Donor age, sex, ethnicity and CMV serostatus were compiled alongside the repertoire data.

Libraries came from the immunoSEQ multiplex PCR assay. The multiplex PCR relied on a mix of 60 forward primers for TCR Vbeta segments and 13 reverse primers for TCR Jbeta segments. Amplification of the CDR3 region of rearranged TCR beta genes was performed with a multiplex PCR assay on genomic DNA. On the Illumina HiSeq System, the amplified TCR beta libraries were sequenced as 87-base-pair reads. In the paper's pipeline: A later analysis tallied 80 million to 95 million unique TCR beta chains across the 660 or so repertoires, and roughly 11 million of those chains were shared by two or more donors. Raw reads were error-corrected and collapsed into unique sequences by a nearest-neighbor algorithm in which closely related sequences were merged to remove PCR and sequencing errors. CDR3 sequences were aligned to IMGT reference sequences to assign V, D and J gene segments. For a sequence to be retained, a match of at least six nucleotides to both a V gene segment and a J gene segment was required. Rearrangements were classified as productive when the CDR3 lacked stop codons and remained in frame with V and J, and all other rearrangements were classified as non-productive. CDR3 was defined by IMGT convention, running from the second conserved V-encoded cysteine to the conserved J-encoded phenylalanine. Sequences without an unambiguous match to a single V gene segment were excluded from the earlier analysis of over 500 of the donors. An earlier analysis of around 600 of the donors classified V segments as functional when productive rearrangements were above 56.7% and as segregating when the standard deviation between donors was above 5%. A statistical classification framework was developed to diagnose cytomegalovirus status using the catalog of TCR beta chain sequences. In a later analysis, TCR nucleotide sequences were compared against IMGT/GENE-DB human TR gene sequences so that V and J genes could be assigned. A later analysis assigned CDR3 sequences and most-parsimonious VDJ recombination scenarios with the TCRdist pipeline. In a later analysis, each TCR beta chain was defined by its CDR3 amino acid sequence together with its V-gene family, and reads lacking a unique V-gene family were excluded. In a later analysis, fewer than 650 highly shared, low-generation-probability nucleotide sequences were removed to address suspected cross-contamination and a sequencing artifact. For each public chain, a later analysis derived a clonal expansion index from normalized ranks of inferred template counts within each repertoire. A later analysis computed generation probabilities with a VDJ recombination model fitted to out-of-frame rearrangements, and checked the results against IGoR. A later analysis scored TCR-TCR, TCR-HLA and TCR-CMV co-occurrence with hypergeometric tests, applying a repertoire-size bias correction to TCR pairs. To estimate false discovery rates, a later analysis permuted the HLA or CMV assignments 20 times. In a later analysis, co-occurring TCRs were grouped using DBSCAN, and TCRdist sequence similarity was added for clustering within HLA-allele-positive subsets. Repertoires with fewer than 30,000 or more than 120,000 public chains, plus five repertoires with anomalous nucleotide sharing, were excluded from co-occurrence clustering. Imported from immuneACCESS, the table was reduced by TCRdb to in-frame sequences with V and J called. These copies leave out some clones; in studies compared against another copy, an unresolved V gene accounts for under half, and the cause of the remainder is not known. V and J calls and clone size are given by that table; D and trimming were obtained from the DNA. The sample table holds roughly 150,000 clones, of which around 80% were seen once. In total, the top ten clones hold about 2.2% of the sample.

Comments on this clone: Its target antigen remains unknown. No per-base quality is available; no much larger clone lies one base away.

The paper as a whole reports these results and caveats: The authors suggested that the approach could potentially be generalized to other disease states and immunological phenotypes. This cohort had only TCR beta chains sequenced, and the lack of alpha or paired-chain data limited which features could be detected. In both the original and validation cohorts, the classifier was reported to diagnose cytomegalovirus status with high specificity and sensitivity. In an earlier analysis of around 500 of the donors, most TCR beta V segments appeared in productive rearrangements about 90% or about 30% of the time, broadly matching IMGT annotations. V-gene and J-gene trimming of TCR beta chains was associated with a missense DCLRE1C variant in a later genetic analysis, and the association was replicated in an independent cohort. A group of highly shared sequence variants was considered likely to be a technical artifact of the sequencing pipeline. The study gave a list of 150 to 200 TCR beta chains associated with cytomegalovirus. CMV serostatus was the only immune exposure information available for the cohort. In a later genetic analysis, fewer N-insertions in productive TCRs were reported among donors in an Asian-associated ancestry cluster than the roughly 640-donor mean. Because counts were too low, 15 to 20 rarely observed V segments, including chromosome 9 orphons, were left out of the earlier analysis of some 600 of the donors. A later analysis found that TCR association rates varied across HLA loci, with DRB1 alleles showing the most associated TCRs and HLA-C alleles the fewest. In vitro tests confirmed that a few of the cytomegalovirus-associated TCR beta chains recognize cytomegalovirus antigens. While some public TCRs were present in many individuals, most TCR sequences turned up only very rarely across donors. Correlated functional status among segregating V segments might be attributable to linkage disequilibrium, but an unknown experimental factor could not be ruled out. Because some donors lacked HLA typing at each locus, the association tests relied only on the typed subset. Because the 87-base-pair reads could not distinguish some IMGT-functional V segments, including TRBV6-2 and TRBV6-3, those segments were excluded. A later analysis found that most CMV-associated TCR beta chains appeared HLA-restricted, with HLA associations seemingly driven largely by CMV exposure. A later analysis found that HLA-associated TCR beta chains were more clonally expanded and had lower generation probabilities than equally common non-associated chains. A further reported finding was that TCR beta sequences accurately predicted the HLA-A and HLA-B alleles for most subjects in the first cohort. Presence/absence analyses assumed roughly uniform sequencing depth across donors, an assumption that may not hold. Assigning TCR associations to individual alleles was difficult when HLA alleles, especially DR and DQ, strongly co-occurred. Specific HLA alleles were associated with 16,951 TCR beta sequences at a false discovery rate of 0.05 in a later analysis. Several of the top co-occurrence clusters appeared to be linked to parvovirus B19, influenza, CMV and Epstein-Barr virus, according to a later analysis.

The cohort comprised fewer than 750 healthy bone marrow donors. At the time of sampling, all cohort members were nominally healthy, though unrecorded immune exposures were likely present. The donor was CMV seronegative and belonged to the group of more than 300 seronegative cohort members. Each donor provided a peripheral blood sample, and peripheral blood mononuclear cells were used for TCR beta sequencing. Genomic DNA extraction from the blood cell samples was performed with the Qiagen DNeasy Blood Extraction Kit. The CDR3 has 16 amino acids, counting the end cysteine and phenylalanine. The entry retains the CDR3 DNA only, 48 bases that are in frame from base 1. Compared with germline, V lacks 1 base and J lacks 3 bases; bases without a gene match: 4. Per the germline V gene (reference sequence), SEHNR is the CDR1 and FQNEAQ is the CDR2.

This sequence was found in a man aged 25-45 years in good health and CMV-seronegative. Specimen: PBMCs. Recombination connected TRBV7-9 to TRBJ2-3; 10 central nucleotides agree with TRBD2. The DNA sequence is as follows: TGTGCCAGCAGCTTAGGACTAGCGGGTTTAACAGATACGCAGTATTTT. Translation gives CASSLGLAGLTDTQYF.